This is a list of T cell receptor beta chains from one sample in a study of CD8+ T cells in alopecia areata. Here immunoSEQ multiplex PCR was the method, and the copy in TCRdb shows in-frame clones only, minus some. The table has 75,000 to 100,000 clones, 70% to 80% seen once. Source: CD8+ T cells sorted from blood, taken at approximately week 44, from a patient treated with tofacitinib. All receptors come from a human donor with alopecia areata. The CDR3 runs from the conserved cysteine through the conserved F or W. Fields, in order: clone size, V gene, D gene, J gene, CDR3 protein, CDR3 DNA. A D gene is named only where the DNA matches it firmly. Size tells how often a clone was seen (once, few, many) or the class of an expanded clone, and some rows leave it out.

.,TRBV29-1,.,TRBJ2-1,CSVELLYNEQFF,TGCAGCGTTGAATTGTTGTACAATGAGCAGTTCTTC
.,TRBV6-1,.,TRBJ2-7,CASSRDLFEQYF,TGTGCCAGCAGCAGGGATCTCTTCGAGCAGTACTTC
few,TRBV27,.,TRBJ2-7,CASSSSTGDYIYEQYF,TGTGCCAGCAGTTCCTCAACAGGCGATTACATCTACGAGCAGTACTTC
once,TRBV4-1,TRBD2,TRBJ2-7,CASSQDVTGGASYEQYF,TGCGCCAGCAGCCAAGATGTTACCGGGGGGGCCTCCTACGAGCAGTACTTC
.,TRBV7-8,TRBD2,TRBJ2-5,CASSLALGPAPGLAKETQYF,TGTGCCAGCAGCTTAGCGCTAGGACCAGCTCCGGGACTAGCGAAGGAGACCCAGTACTTC
few,TRBV4-2,TRBD2,TRBJ2-1,CASSQEAGTSGSNEQFF,TGTGCCAGCAGCCAAGAAGCGGGGACTAGCGGCAGCAATGAGCAGTTCTTC
.,TRBV30,.,TRBJ2-1,CAWSPGYNEQFF,TGTGCCTGGAGCCCCGGGTACAATGAGCAGTTCTTC
.,TRBV30,.,TRBJ2-3,CAWSVPHLTSTDTQYF,TGTGCCTGGAGTGTACCTCATTTAACTAGCACAGATACGCAGTATTTT
.,TRBV29-1,.,TRBJ1-5,CSVQGYHFNQPQHF,TGCAGCGTTCAGGGCTATCATTTTAATCAGCCCCAGCATTTT
few,TRBV13,TRBD2,TRBJ2-5,CASSPSSGTSGGDEETQYF,TGTGCCAGCAGCCCCTCGTCCGGGACTAGCGGGGGGGACGAAGAGACCCAGTACTTC
few,TRBV4-3,.,TRBJ1-3,CASSQDTGPNTIYF,TGCGCCAGCAGCCAAGATACAGGGCCGAACACCATATATTTT
once,TRBV30,.,TRBJ1-3,CAWSVTGAKAYF,TGTGCCTGGAGTGTGACGGGGGCGAAGGCATATTTT
.,TRBV19,.,TRBJ2-7,CASSAGGRDEQYF,TGTGCCAGTAGTGCAGGAGGTAGAGACGAGCAGTACTTC
.,TRBV7-6,TRBD2,TRBJ2-7,CASLPSGGAGDEQYF,TGTGCCTCCCTTCCTAGCGGGGGGGCCGGCGACGAGCAGTACTTC
.,TRBV10-2,.,TRBJ2-3,CASSDPLAADTQYF,TGCGCCAGCAGTGACCCCCTAGCCGCAGATACGCAGTATTTT
.,TRBV29-1,.,TRBJ2-3,CSVARTGADTQYF,TGCAGCGTTGCCAGGACCGGTGCAGATACGCAGTATTTT
few,TRBV5-4,TRBD2,TRBJ2-3,CAAGEAGGTDTQYF,TGTGCCGCTGGTGAGGCGGGGGGCACAGATACGCAGTATTTT
.,TRBV7-6,TRBD2,TRBJ2-5,CASSLGRPGLAKQETQYF,TGTGCCAGCAGCTTAGGCCGCCCGGGACTAGCCAAGCAAGAGACCCAGTACTTC
.,TRBV29-1,.,TRBJ2-5,CSVLGEQETQYF,TGCAGCGTTTTGGGGGAGCAAGAGACCCAGTACTTC
few,TRBV2,TRBD2,TRBJ2-1,CASSELLAGSSYNEQFF,TGTGCCAGCAGTGAACTGCTAGCGGGGAGCTCCTACAATGAGCAGTTCTTC
.,TRBV29-1,.,TRBJ2-7,CSVEMGDFYEQYF,TGCAGCGTTGAGATGGGGGACTTCTACGAGCAGTACTTC
few,TRBV29-1,.,TRBJ2-7,CSVEDPHRAKNEQYF,TGCAGCGTTGAAGATCCTCACCGAGCTAAGAACGAGCAGTACTTC
many,TRBV6-4,TRBD2,TRBJ2-1,CASSDLAGGYNEQFF,TGTGCCAGCAGTGACCTAGCGGGGGGCTACAATGAGCAGTTCTTC
.,TRBV25-1,.,TRBJ2-7,CASANTGTEGSYEQYF,TGTGCCAGCGCGAACACCGGGACGGAAGGTTCCTACGAGCAGTACTTC
.,TRBV7-9,.,TRBJ1-1,CASSLRQLAQEREAFF,TGTGCCAGCAGCCTTCGACAGTTAGCCCAGGAGAGGGAAGCTTTCTTT
.,TRBV29-1,.,TRBJ2-7,CSAAGGQSSYEQYF,TGCAGTGCCGCCGGAGGACAGAGCTCCTACGAGCAGTACTTC
.,TRBV7-8,.,TRBJ1-1,CASRQGRGTEAFF,TGTGCCAGCAGGCAAGGCAGGGGTACTGAAGCTTTCTTT
once,TRBV15,.,TRBJ2-1,CATSRVEVRINYNEQFF,TGTGCCACCAGCAGAGTGGAAGTTAGGATTAACTACAATGAGCAGTTCTTC
.,TRBV28,.,TRBJ1-5,CASSLDGHQPQHF,TGTGCCAGCAGTTTGGACGGCCATCAGCCCCAGCATTTT
.,TRBV5-4,.,TRBJ1-5,CASSITPSGQPQHF,TGTGCCAGCAGCATCACGCCTTCAGGGCAGCCCCAGCATTTT
.,TRBV27,.,TRBJ2-2,CASSLGGRPADTGELFF,TGTGCCAGCAGTTTAGGGGGCAGGCCAGCGGACACCGGGGAGCTGTTTTTT
.,TRBV30,TRBD1,TRBJ1-6,CAWSVQQGSPLHF,TGTGCCTGGAGTGTACAACAGGGGTCACCCCTCCACTTT
.,TRBV6-6,.,TRBJ1-2,CASSFETLNGYTF,TGTGCCAGCAGTTTCGAGACCCTCAATGGCTACACCTTC
.,TRBV11-2,.,TRBJ2-7,CASSLSNWDEQYF,TGTGCCAGCAGCTTAAGTAACTGGGACGAGCAGTACTTC
few,TRBV23-1,.,TRBJ1-3,CASSQPRHTIYF,TGCGCCAGCAGTCAACCTCGGCACACCATATATTTT
.,TRBV4-1,TRBD1,TRBJ2-2,CASSQDRTGEGELFF,TGCGCCAGCAGCCAAGATAGGACAGGGGAGGGGGAGCTGTTTTTT
.,TRBV7-2,.,TRBJ2-3,CASSLAGRSTDTQYF,TGTGCCAGCAGCTTAGCGGGACGGAGCACAGATACGCAGTATTTT
.,TRBV27,.,TRBJ1-2,CASSSSAGETSYGYTF,TGTGCCAGCAGTTCCTCCGCCGGGGAGACCTCCTATGGCTACACCTTC
once,TRBV9,.,TRBJ1-2,CASSVGPGAQGYTF,TGTGCCAGCAGCGTAGGGCCGGGGGCGCAAGGCTACACCTTC
.,TRBV6-6,.,TRBJ1-1,CASITRGNTEAFF,TGTGCCAGCATTACTCGGGGTAACACTGAAGCTTTCTTT